A selection of T cell receptor beta chains follows, all from one sample in a study of regulatory T cells in long-lasting Graves disease. Via MiXCR, TCRdb re-called the multiplex PCR reads, giving one row per CDR3 protein. Of hundreds of thousands of distinct CDR3 sequences in the sample, approximately 15% were seen once. Separately, the same data were catalogued under a study of T cells in Graves' hyperthyroidism and ophthalmopathy.

The sample was peripheral blood mononuclear cells (PBMCs), taken at new diagnosis, from a patient treated with antithyroid drugs. These receptors originate from a woman aged 25 to 39 with Graves disease. Both conserved end residues are part of each CDR3. The order of the fields is J gene, V gene, CDR3 protein.

>TRBJ1-5|TRBV20-1
CSARRVANQPQHF
>TRBJ1-5|TRBV6-1
CASSTDRSNQPQHF
>TRBJ2-5|TRBV2
CASSQLAALETQYF
>TRBJ2-2|TRBV12-3/TRBV12-4
CASSLGPEGVELFF
>TRBJ2-1|TRBV27
CASSYRDPGVNEQFF
>TRBJ2-1|TRBV5-1
CASSLGLGQGLSNEQFF
>TRBJ1-2|TRBV15
CATSRDRRGGDGYTF
>TRBJ1-5|TRBV6-1
CAITAGGNQPQHF
>TRBJ2-7|TRBV7-2
CASRLAWGEQYF
>TRBJ1-5|TRBV10-3
CAISGDGSNQPQHF
>TRBJ2-1|TRBV24-1
CATSDRSPGPGRVNEQFF